The clone carrying this T cell receptor beta chain appeared a few times. The data originate from a study of blood T cells in healthy people across ages. This CDR3 is built from 14 residues. V lost 6 bases and J 2 bases, leaving 11 bases between the germline ends. Germline loops: CDR1 SNHLY, CDR2 FYNNEI. A second PCR of 7 to 11 cycles used a sample-barcoded 5' primer and a J-beta primer mix. TCRdb redid the calling of the 5' RACE reads with MiXCR, one entry per CDR3 protein. The sample shows 760,000 or so distinct CDR3 sequences, 20% to 30% of them seen only once. Per individual sample, total RNA of at least 5 micrograms was extracted. This sample was also put to use in a study of T cells of mothers and their children. That source reports: Each mother yielded more than 8 million TCR beta CDR3 reads. Each child yielded roughly 2.9 million reads.

The sequenced material came from blood. The chain joins TRBV2 to TRBJ2-1, with D unclear. The TCR comes from a boy aged 10-17 years in good health. The CDR3 loop is CASSPYLPYNEQFF. As DNA, the CDR3 is TGTGCCAGCAGCCCCTATTTGCCCTACAATGAGCAGTTCTTC.